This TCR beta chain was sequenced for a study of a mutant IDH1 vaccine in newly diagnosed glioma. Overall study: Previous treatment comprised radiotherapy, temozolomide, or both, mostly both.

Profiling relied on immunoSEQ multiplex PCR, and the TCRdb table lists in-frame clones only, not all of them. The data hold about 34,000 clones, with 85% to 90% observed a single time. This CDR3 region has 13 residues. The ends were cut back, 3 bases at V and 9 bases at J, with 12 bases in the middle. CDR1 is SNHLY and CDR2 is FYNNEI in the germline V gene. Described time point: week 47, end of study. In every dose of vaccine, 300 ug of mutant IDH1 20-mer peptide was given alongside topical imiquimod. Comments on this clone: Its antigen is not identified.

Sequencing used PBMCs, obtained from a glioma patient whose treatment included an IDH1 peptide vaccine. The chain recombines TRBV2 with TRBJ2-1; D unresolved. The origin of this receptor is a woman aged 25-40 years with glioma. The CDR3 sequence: CASSESRMSEQFF. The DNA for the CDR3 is TGTGCCAGCAGTGAGTCCCGAATGAGTGAGCAGTTCTTC.